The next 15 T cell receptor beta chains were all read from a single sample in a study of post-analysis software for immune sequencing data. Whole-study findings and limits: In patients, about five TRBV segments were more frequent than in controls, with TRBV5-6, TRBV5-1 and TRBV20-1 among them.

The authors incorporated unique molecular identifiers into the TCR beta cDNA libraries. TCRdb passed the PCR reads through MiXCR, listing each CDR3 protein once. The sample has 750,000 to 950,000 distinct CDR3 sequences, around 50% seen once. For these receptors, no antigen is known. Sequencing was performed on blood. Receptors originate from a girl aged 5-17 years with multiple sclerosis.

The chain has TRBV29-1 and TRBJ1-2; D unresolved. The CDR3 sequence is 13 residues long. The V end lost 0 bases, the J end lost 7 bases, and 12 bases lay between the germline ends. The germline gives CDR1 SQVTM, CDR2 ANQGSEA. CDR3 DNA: TGCAGCGTTGAAGAACCGGGTACCGGTGGCTACACCTTC. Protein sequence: CSVEEPGTGGYTF. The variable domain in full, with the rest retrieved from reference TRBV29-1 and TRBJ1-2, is SAVISQKPSRDICQRGTSLTIQCQVDSQVTMMFWYRQQPGQSLTLIATANQGSEATYESGFVIDKFPISRPNLTFSTLTVSNMSPEDSSIYLCSVEEPGTGGYTFGSGTRLTVV.

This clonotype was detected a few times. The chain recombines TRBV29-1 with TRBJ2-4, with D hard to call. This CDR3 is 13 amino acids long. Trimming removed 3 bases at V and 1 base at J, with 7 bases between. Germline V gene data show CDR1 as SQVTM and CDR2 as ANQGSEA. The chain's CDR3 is CSVDTGAKNIQYF. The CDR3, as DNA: TGCAGCGTTGATACTGGGGCCAAAAACATTCAGTACTTC.

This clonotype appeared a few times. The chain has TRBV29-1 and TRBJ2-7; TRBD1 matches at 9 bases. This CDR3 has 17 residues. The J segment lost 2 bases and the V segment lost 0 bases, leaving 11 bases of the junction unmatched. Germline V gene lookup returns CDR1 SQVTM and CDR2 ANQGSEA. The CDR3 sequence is CSVEDPDEGTGTYEQYF. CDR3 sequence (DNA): TGCAGCGTTGAAGATCCCGATGAAGGGACAGGGACCTACGAGCAGTACTTC.

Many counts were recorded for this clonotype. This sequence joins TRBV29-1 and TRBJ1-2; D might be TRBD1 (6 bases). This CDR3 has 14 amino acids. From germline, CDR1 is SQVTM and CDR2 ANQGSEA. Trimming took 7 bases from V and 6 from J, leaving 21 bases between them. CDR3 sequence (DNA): TGCAGCGATGCGGACAGAAAGTTACCCAATGGCTACACCTTC. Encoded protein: CSDADRKLPNGYTF.

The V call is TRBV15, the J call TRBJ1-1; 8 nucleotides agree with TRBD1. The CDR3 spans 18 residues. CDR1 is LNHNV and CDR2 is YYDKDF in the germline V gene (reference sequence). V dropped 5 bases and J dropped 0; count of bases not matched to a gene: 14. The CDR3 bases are TGTGCCACCAGCGGACCGGCCAGGGGGCTAGCGATGAACACTGAAGCTTTCTTT. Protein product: CATSGPARGLAMNTEAFF.

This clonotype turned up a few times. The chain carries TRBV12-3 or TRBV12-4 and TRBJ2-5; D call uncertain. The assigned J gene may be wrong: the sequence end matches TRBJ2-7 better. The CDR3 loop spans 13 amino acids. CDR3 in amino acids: CASSLETETEQYF. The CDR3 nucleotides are TGTGCCAGCAGTTTAGAGACGGAGACCGAGCAGTACTTC.

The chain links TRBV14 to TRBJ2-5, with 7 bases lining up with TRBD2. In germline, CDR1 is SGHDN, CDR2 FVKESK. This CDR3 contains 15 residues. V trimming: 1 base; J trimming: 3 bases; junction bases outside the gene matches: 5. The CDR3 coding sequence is TGTGCCAGCAGCCAAGTGGCGGGAGTCAAAGAGACCCAGTACTTC. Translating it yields CASSQVAGVKETQYF.

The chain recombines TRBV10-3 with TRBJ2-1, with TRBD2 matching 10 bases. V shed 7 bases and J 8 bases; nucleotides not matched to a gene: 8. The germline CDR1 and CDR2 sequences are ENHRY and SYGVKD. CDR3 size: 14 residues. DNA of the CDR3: TGTGCCATCAAAATAGCGGGAGGAGTTGATGAGCAGTTCTTC. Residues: CAIKIAGGVDEQFF.

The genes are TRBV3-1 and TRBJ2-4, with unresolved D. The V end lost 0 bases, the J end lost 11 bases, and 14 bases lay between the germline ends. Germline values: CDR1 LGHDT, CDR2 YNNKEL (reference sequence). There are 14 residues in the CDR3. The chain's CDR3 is CASSQDIQPPFQYF. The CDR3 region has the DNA TGTGCCAGCAGCCAAGACATACAGCCCCCATTTCAGTACTTC.

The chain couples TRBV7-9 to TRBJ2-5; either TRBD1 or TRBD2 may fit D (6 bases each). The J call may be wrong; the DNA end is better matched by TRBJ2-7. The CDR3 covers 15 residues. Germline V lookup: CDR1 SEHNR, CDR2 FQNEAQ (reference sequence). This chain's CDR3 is CASSHPGAEPYEQYF. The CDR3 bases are TGTGCCAGCAGCCACCCGGGGGCAGAACCCTACGAGCAGTACTTC.

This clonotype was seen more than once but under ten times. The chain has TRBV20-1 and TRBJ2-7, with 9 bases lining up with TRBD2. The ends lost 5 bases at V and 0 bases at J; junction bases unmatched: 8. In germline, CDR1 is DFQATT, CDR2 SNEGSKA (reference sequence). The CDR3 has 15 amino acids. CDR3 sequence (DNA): TGCAGTGCTCATAGCGGGGGCGTCCCCTCCTACGAGCAGTACTTC. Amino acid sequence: CSAHSGGVPSYEQYF.

CDR3 residues: CASSLNPSGGPREQFF. CDR3 in DNA: TGTGCCAGCAGTTTAAATCCCAGCGGGGGCCCCCGGGAGCAGTTCTTC. The chain links TRBV12-3 or TRBV12-4 to TRBJ2-1; TRBD2 aligns across 8 bases. The trim removed 2 bases at V and 10 bases at J, leaving 13 bases unmatched. This CDR3 comprises 16 residues.

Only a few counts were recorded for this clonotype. Here the CDR3 reads CASRGDTEKLFF. The CDR3 coding sequence is TGTGCCAGCAGGGGGGACACTGAAAAACTGTTTTTT. The chain carries TRBV5-5 and TRBJ1-4, with a weak D call TRBD1 (6 bases). The germline CDR1 and CDR2 sequences are SGHKS and YYEKEE (reference sequence). The V end lost 5 bases, the J end lost 7 bases, and 9 bases lay between the germline ends. The CDR3 runs 12 residues.

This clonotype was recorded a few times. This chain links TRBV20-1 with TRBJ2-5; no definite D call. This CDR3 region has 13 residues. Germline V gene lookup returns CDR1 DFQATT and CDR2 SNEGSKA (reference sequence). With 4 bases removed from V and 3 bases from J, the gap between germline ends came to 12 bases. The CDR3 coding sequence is TGCAGTGCTACCAGGACGACAAAAGAGACCCAGTACTTC. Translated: CSATRTTKETQYF.

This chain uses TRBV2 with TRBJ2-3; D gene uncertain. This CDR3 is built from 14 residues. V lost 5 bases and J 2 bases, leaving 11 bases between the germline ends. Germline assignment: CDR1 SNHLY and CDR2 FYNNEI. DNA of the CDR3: TGTGCCAGCAGTCAGTCCACCAACACAGATACGCAGTATTTT. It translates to CASSQSTNTDTQYF.